The next 14 T cell receptor beta chains were all read from a single sample in a study of blood T cell repertoires in COVID-19. Here immunoSEQ multiplex PCR was the method, and the copy in TCRdb shows in-frame clones only, minus some. The data hold about 210,000 clones, with around 88% observed a single time. Source material: peripheral blood. Source of these receptors: a woman in her forties or fifties with acute or convalescent COVID-19.

The chain links TRBV15 to TRBJ2-5; D may be TRBD2 (7 bases). Per the germline V gene, CDR1 is LNHNV and CDR2 is YYDKDF (reference sequence). V gave up 3 bases and J gave up 3 bases, with 14 bases separating them. The CDR3 loop spans 15 amino acids. CDR3 DNA: TGTGCCACCAGCAGTAACGGGGGGCGCGAAGAGACCCAGTACTTC. This sequence encodes CATSSNGGREETQYF.

The rearrangement uses TRBV5-1 and TRBJ1-1, with D maybe TRBD1 (6 bases). CDR1 is SGHRS and CDR2 is YFSETQ in the germline V gene. The CDR3 covers 15 residues. Trimming shortened V by 1 base and J by 0 bases, and 10 bases separated the two germline ends. The CDR3 is CASSLRGSVNTEAFF. The CDR3 region has the DNA TGCGCCAGCAGCTTGAGGGGGTCGGTGAACACTGAAGCTTTCTTT.

This clone was observed a handful of times. This chain links TRBV5-4 with TRBJ2-1; 11 bases line up with TRBD2. Germline-derived CDR1 and CDR2 are SGHNT and YYREEE (reference sequence). The junction had 7 bases not matched to a gene; V was cut back by 4 bases and J by 4 bases. CDR3 size: 16 residues. For the CDR3, the DNA is TGTGCCAGCAGCCCTACTAGCGGGAGCCGATACAATGAGCAGTTCTTC. This gives the protein CASSPTSGSRYNEQFF.

In its sample, this clone was seen once. The chain couples TRBV5-1 to TRBJ2-3; 14 nucleotides line up with TRBD2. CDR1 SGHRS and CDR2 YFSETQ come from the germline V gene. V shed 3 bases and J 7 bases; nucleotides not matched to a gene: 7. This CDR3 has 16 residues. The CDR3 loop is CASSSGLAGVSNTQYF. CDR3 in DNA: TGCGCCAGCAGCTCGGGACTAGCGGGAGTAAGTAATACGCAGTATTTT.

V gene TRBV15 combines with J gene TRBJ2-7; TRBD1 is a possible D gene (6 bases). V shed 3 bases and J shed 3 bases, with 24 bases lying between them. Germline V lookup: CDR1 LNHNV, CDR2 YYDKDF (reference sequence). The CDR3 contains 18 residues. DNA of the CDR3: TGTGCCACCAGCAGCCGATACCGCTCTACAGGGCTAAACTACGAGCAGTACTTC. It encodes CATSSRYRSTGLNYEQYF.

The chain carries TRBV27 and TRBJ2-2, with TRBD1 matching 7 bases. Per germline, CDR1 MNHEY and CDR2 SMNVEV (reference sequence). Germline trimming cut 2 bases from V and 1 base from J; bases unmatched to any gene: 4. The CDR3 loop spans 16 amino acids. CDR3 residues: CASSLLGQVNTGELFF. CDR3 DNA sequence: TGTGCCAGCAGTTTACTTGGACAGGTGAACACCGGGGAGCTGTTTTTT.

The CDR3 DNA reads TGTGCCAGCAGTCCACAGGGGGCTGGCACTGAAGCTTTCTTT. Residues: CASSPQGAGTEAFF. The V gene is TRBV28, the J gene TRBJ1-1; 9 bases fit TRBD1. V lost 5 bases and J lost 4; bases outside the gene matches: 5. Germline CDR1 reads MDHEN; CDR2 reads SYDVKM. CDR3 size: 14 residues. Complete variable domain (other parts from reference TRBV28 and TRBJ1-1): DVKVTQSSRYLVKRTGEKVFLECVQDMDHENMFWYRQDPGLGLRLIYFSYDVKMKEKGDIPEGYSVSREKKERFSLILESASTNQTSMYLCASSPQGAGTEAFFGQGTRLTVV.

In DNA form, the CDR3 reads TGTGCCAGCAGTTCGGGGAAGCGGGCTTTCTTT. Translated, it gives CASSSGKRAFF. The rearrangement joins TRBV28 to TRBJ1-1; no clear D. CDR3 length: 11 amino acids. Germline V gene lookup returns CDR1 MDHEN and CDR2 SYDVKM. V was trimmed by 4 bases and J by 11 bases, leaving 11 bases between them.

In DNA form, the CDR3 reads TGTGCCAGCAGCCCACCCGCCGGGGGTGGCTACACCTTC. Amino acids: CASSPPAGGGYTF. The chain links TRBV7-9 to TRBJ1-2, with D possibly TRBD1 on 5 matching bases. Germline CDR1 SEHNR, CDR2 FQNEAQ (reference sequence). The CDR3 sequence is 13 residues long. Trimming stripped 5 bases from V and 7 bases from J, with 14 bases between.

The gene calls are TRBV28 and TRBJ2-1; D is unclear. V lost 2 bases to trimming and J lost 7 bases, with 12 bases between them. The CDR3 sequence is 14 residues long. CDR1 is MDHEN, CDR2 SYDVKM, per germline. The CDR3 loop reads CASSLHLASNEQFF. The CDR3 coding sequence is TGTGCCAGCAGTTTACACCTCGCGTCTAATGAGCAGTTCTTC.

This chain links TRBV19 with TRBJ1-5; tentatively, D is TRBD1 (6 bases). The CDR3 loop spans 16 amino acids. V was pared by 7 bases and J by 6 bases, with 22 bases between. Germline CDR1 is LNHDA and CDR2 is SQIVND (reference sequence). CDR3 nucleotide sequence: TGTGCCAGTACCCCAGGGGTGCCAGGGTCAGGTCAGCCCCAGCATTTT. As protein: CASTPGVPGSGQPQHF. The full variable domain, rest sourced from reference TRBV19 and TRBJ1-5, is DGGITQSPKYLFRKEGQNVTLSCEQNLNHDAMYWYRQDPGQGLRLIYYSQIVNDFQKGDIAEGYSVSREKKESFPLTVTSAQKNPTAFYLCASTPGVPGSGQPQHFGDGTRLSIL.

The J gene is TRBJ2-3, the V gene TRBV4-1, with 7 bases identical to TRBD1. The V gene's germline CDR1 is MGHRA and CDR2 YSYEKL. With V trimmed by 0 bases and J by 4 bases, 7 bases remained unmatched. The CDR3 sequence is 16 residues long. The chain's CDR3 is CASSQDPGGVADTQYF. For the CDR3, the DNA is TGCGCCAGCAGCCAAGATCCAGGGGGAGTCGCAGATACGCAGTATTTT.

V usage is TRBV6-5 and J usage is TRBJ2-5; 9 bases are shared with TRBD2. V lost 6 bases to trimming and J lost 3 bases; unmatched junction nucleotides: 8. CDR1 and CDR2 from the germline V gene are MNHEY and SVGAGI. This CDR3 is 15 amino acids long. The CDR3 nucleotides are TGTGCCAGCAGCGAGACTAGCGGACGTAAAGAGACCCAGTACTTC. Protein product: CASSETSGRKETQYF.

This clone was picked up a small number of times. V and J are TRBV24-1 and TRBJ2-7; D is ambiguous. Germline V lookup: CDR1 KGHDR, CDR2 SFDVKD. Trimming left V 5 bases short and J 8 bases short, with 15 bases between. This CDR3 region has 13 residues. The DNA for the CDR3 is TGTGCCACCAGTGGAGACGGCCTGGGCAAGCAGTACTTC. Translated, it gives CATSGDGLGKQYF.